This TCR beta chain was recovered during a study of cytomegalovirus exposure and HLA in healthy donors. Use of 60 Vbeta and 13 Jbeta primers characterized the PCR. How the authors handled the data: Per a later analysis, the number of unique TCR beta chains was approximately 80 million, of which about 11 million were shared. Profiled with immunoSEQ multiplex PCR; TCRdb holds only in-frame clones, not every one. D and trimming were read from the DNA, whereas the V and J calls and clone size are those reported in that table. The top ten clones hold 2.7% of a sample with 200,000 to 250,000 clones, around 80% of them seen once. On this clone: Its matching antigen is unknown.

Germline CDR1 is KGHSH and CDR2 is LQKENI. The CDR3 contains 13 residues. V dropped 6 bases and J dropped 5 bases, with 13 bases sitting between them. Nominal health characterized the donors when sampled, though unrecorded immune exposures were likely. General study results and limits: Presence/absence analyses supposed approximately even sequencing depth among donors. Later, an analysis found that common viral pathogens appeared to be linked with several of the most significant clusters.

The receptor's source is a woman aged 60 to 75 in good health and CMV-seropositive. The chain carries TRBV18 and TRBJ1-2; D gene unclear. Material for sequencing was PBMCs. The CDR3: CASSPRGGYGYTF. In DNA, the CDR3 is TGTGCCAGCTCCCCGCGGGGTGGTTATGGCTACACCTTC.